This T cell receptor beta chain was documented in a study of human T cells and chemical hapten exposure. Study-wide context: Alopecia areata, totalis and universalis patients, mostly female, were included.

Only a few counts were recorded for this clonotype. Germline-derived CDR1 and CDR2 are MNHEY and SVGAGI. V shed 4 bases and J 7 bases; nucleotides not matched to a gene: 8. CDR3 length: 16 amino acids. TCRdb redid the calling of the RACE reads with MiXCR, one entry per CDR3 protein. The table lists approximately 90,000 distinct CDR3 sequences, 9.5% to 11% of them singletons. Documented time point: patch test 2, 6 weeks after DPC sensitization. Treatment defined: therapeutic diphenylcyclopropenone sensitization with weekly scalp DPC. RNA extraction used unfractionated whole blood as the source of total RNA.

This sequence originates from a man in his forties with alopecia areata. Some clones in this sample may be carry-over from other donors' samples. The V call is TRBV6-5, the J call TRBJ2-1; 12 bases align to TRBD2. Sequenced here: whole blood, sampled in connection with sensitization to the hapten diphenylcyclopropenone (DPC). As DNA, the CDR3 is TGTGCCAGCAGTTCCCGCGCTAGCGGGAGGGTGAATGAGCAGTTCTTC. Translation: CASSSRASGRVNEQFF.